Included here is one T cell receptor (beta chain) sequence, with context. The data belong to a study of blood T cell repertoires in COVID-19. J gave up 0 bases and V 4 bases, and 1 base lay outside the gene matches. The CDR3 runs to 15 residues. The germline gives CDR1 MGHRA, CDR2 YSYEKL. The repertoire was sequenced with immunoSEQ multiplex PCR; TCRdb's copy has only in-frame clones and lacks some. The sample has approximately 170,000 clones, approximately 83% seen once. V and J are TRBV4-1 and TRBJ2-7, with 12 bases fitting TRBD2. Sample: peripheral blood. The sequence derives from a man aged 65 to 85 who had recovered from COVID-19. The CDR3, as DNA: TGCGCCAGCAGCCGACTAGCGGGGGACTCCTACGAGCAGTACTTC. The encoded protein is CASSRLAGDSYEQYF.